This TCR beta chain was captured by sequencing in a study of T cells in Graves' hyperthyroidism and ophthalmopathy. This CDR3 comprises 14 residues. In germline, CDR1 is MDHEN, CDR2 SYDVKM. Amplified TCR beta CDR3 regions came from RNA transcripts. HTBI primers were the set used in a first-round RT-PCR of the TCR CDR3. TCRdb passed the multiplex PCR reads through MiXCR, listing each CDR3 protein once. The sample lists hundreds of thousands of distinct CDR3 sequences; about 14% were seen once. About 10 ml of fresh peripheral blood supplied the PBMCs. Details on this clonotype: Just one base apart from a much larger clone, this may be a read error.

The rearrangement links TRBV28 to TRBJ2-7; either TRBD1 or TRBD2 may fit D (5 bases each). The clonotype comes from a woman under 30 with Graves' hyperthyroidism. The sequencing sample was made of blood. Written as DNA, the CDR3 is TGTGCCAGCAGTTGGCCAGGGAGCTCCTACGGGCAGTACTTC. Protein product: CASSWPGSSYGQYF.